Listed here are 8 T cell receptor beta chains from one sample, sequenced in a study of Graves' ophthalmopathy and Graves' hyperthyroidism. The TCR beta CDR3 regions underwent amplification from RNA transcripts. The library came from an HTBI-primed first-round RT-PCR and a second-round multiplex PCR. TCRdb re-called the multiplex PCR reads through MiXCR, storing one row per CDR3 protein. The sample has about 230,000 distinct CDR3 sequences; around 42% are singletons. The sequenced material came from peripheral blood. The receptors shown here come from an adult man with Graves' ophthalmopathy.

The genes are TRBV6-6 and TRBJ1-5; D perhaps matches TRBD1 (6 bases). With 4 bases removed from V and 3 bases from J, the gap between germline ends came to 10 bases. This CDR3 has 14 residues. Germline V gives CDR1 MNHNY, CDR2 SVGAGI (reference sequence). As DNA, the CDR3 is TGTGCCAGCAGTTCAGGGGCCAACAATCAGCCCCAGCATTTT. It codes for CASSSGANNQPQHF.

The chain links TRBV7-8 to TRBJ2-2; 12 bases line up with TRBD2. CDR1 is SGHVS, CDR2 FQNEAQ, per germline. The J segment lost 7 bases and the V segment lost 5 bases, leaving 8 bases of the junction unmatched. The CDR3 contains 16 residues. CDR3 loop: CASSTLAGGLGGELFF. In DNA form, the CDR3 reads TGTGCCAGCAGCACACTAGCGGGGGGACTTGGCGGGGAGCTGTTTTTT.

The V gene is TRBV6-2 or TRBV6-3, the J gene TRBJ2-5, with 10 bases matching TRBD2. The J call is uncertain, as TRBJ2-1 better fits the DNA end. The V gene's germline CDR1 is MNHEY and CDR2 SVGEGT. The CDR3 is 18 residues long. CDR3 bases: TGTGCCAGCACCCTGGGGCGGAGCGGGAGGGCCATGGGGAATGAGCAGTTCTTC. It specifies CASTLGRSGRAMGNEQFF.

This clonotype was seen a handful of times. The chain is built from TRBV4-1 and TRBJ2-7, with 9 positions matching TRBD1. V gave up 1 base and J gave up 2 bases; unmatched junction bases: 0. Germline CDR1 and CDR2: MGHRA and YSYEKL. The CDR3 loop spans 14 amino acids. The CDR3 nucleotides are TGCGCCAGCAGCCAAGGACAGGGGGCCTACGAGCAGTACTTC. Translation: CASSQGQGAYEQYF.

This clonotype was observed a handful of times. J is TRBJ1-1 and V is TRBV29-1, with 12 positions matching TRBD1. The CDR3 is made up of 14 amino acids. Germline V gene data show CDR1 as SQVTM and CDR2 as ANQGSEA. V was clipped by 3 bases and J by 6 bases; unmatched bases: 5. DNA of the CDR3: TGCAGCGTTGATGGGACAGGGGGCACGGCTGAAGCTTTCTTT. Translating gives CSVDGTGGTAEAFF.

The chain combines TRBV20-1 with TRBJ2-7, with D possibly matching TRBD1 (5 bases). This CDR3 spans 13 amino acids. Germline-derived CDR1 and CDR2 are DFQATT and SNEGSKA (reference sequence). The germline V and J ends were trimmed by 2 bases and 0 bases, with 8 bases remaining between them. The CDR3 protein is CSARIDSSYEQYF. Here the CDR3 DNA reads TGCAGTGCTAGAATTGACAGCTCCTACGAGCAGTACTTC.

This rearrangement joins TRBV6-2 or TRBV6-3 to TRBJ1-6; 7 nucleotides line up with TRBD1. V was clipped by 4 bases and J by 6 bases; unmatched bases: 9. Germline lookup yields CDR1 MNHEY and CDR2 SVGEGT. This CDR3 spans 16 amino acids. The CDR3 sequence is CASSWGTALPNSPLHF. The CDR3 DNA reads as TGTGCCAGCAGTTGGGGGACAGCTCTACCTAATTCACCCCTCCACTTT.

This clonotype was seen more than once but under ten times. The genes are TRBV10-3 and TRBJ1-4, with D possibly matching TRBD1 (6 bases). Trimming removed 2 bases from V and 7 bases from J, with 14 bases in between. Per germline, CDR1 ENHRY and CDR2 SYGVKD. The CDR3 is 15 amino acids. For the CDR3, the DNA is TGTGCCATCAGTGAGAACCCGGGGGCGAGTGAAAAACTGTTTTTT. Its protein product is CAISENPGASEKLFF.